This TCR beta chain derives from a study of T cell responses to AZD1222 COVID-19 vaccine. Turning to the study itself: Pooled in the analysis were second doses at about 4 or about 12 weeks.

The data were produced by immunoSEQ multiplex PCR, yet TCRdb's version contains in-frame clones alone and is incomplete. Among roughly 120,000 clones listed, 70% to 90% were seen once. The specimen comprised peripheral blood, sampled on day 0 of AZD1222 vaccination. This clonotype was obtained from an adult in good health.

The CDR3 DNA reads as TGTGCCACCAGTGATCCGACTAGCGGGAGCCGCGAGCAGTACTTC. As protein: CATSDPTSGSREQYF. V usage is TRBV24-1 and J usage is TRBJ2-7; TRBD2 matches at 12 bases. The CDR3 has 15 residues. Trimming took 3 bases from V and 6 from J; bases not matched to a gene: 5. The germline gives CDR1 KGHDR, CDR2 SFDVKD.